This passage covers 18 T cell receptor beta chains from one sample sequenced in a study of CD8 T cells in ankylosing spondylitis. Study-wide points: Blood from ankylosing spondylitis patients appeared to carry a characteristic roughly 8-variant TCR beta motif.

TCRdb re-called the 5' RACE reads with MiXCR, one entry per CDR3 protein. Altogether around 770,000 distinct CDR3 sequences are present, roughly 10% being singletons, with the ten largest covering approximately 0.5%. Their antigens remain unidentified. Sequencing was done on a sample of blood, either unsorted or a sorted T cell fraction (not recorded which). The receptors were sampled from a male donor with ankylosing spondylitis.

This clonotype was counted at least ten times. The V call is TRBV27, the J call TRBJ2-7, with 9 bases matching TRBD2. CDR1 and CDR2 from the germline V gene are MNHEY and SMNVEV (reference sequence). J gave up 2 bases and V 5 bases, and 7 bases lay outside the gene matches. CDR3 length: 15 residues. The chain's CDR3 is CASSRLAATPYEQYF. The CDR3 bases are TGTGCCAGCAGTCGACTAGCGGCGACCCCCTACGAGCAGTACTTC.

There are a few counts of this clonotype. The chain has TRBV21-1 and TRBJ2-1. TRBV21-1 is a documented pseudogene. This CDR3 comprises 16 residues. The CDR3 bases are TGTGCCAGCAGCAAATTGAAGGAGAGCTCCTACAATGAGCAGTTCTTC. It codes for CASSKLKESSYNEQFF.

This clonotype was seen at least ten times. The CDR3 nucleotides read TGCAGTGCCATGGGGATGACCCAGTACTTC. Translating it yields CSAMGMTQYF. V and J are TRBV20-1 and TRBJ2-5; D call uncertain. The CDR3 length is 10 residues. Trimming took 6 bases from V and 7 from J, leaving 9 bases between them. Per the germline V gene, CDR1 is DFQATT and CDR2 is SNEGSKA (reference sequence).

This chain uses TRBV5-1 with TRBJ2-7; D is ambiguous. This CDR3 comprises 12 residues. Germline assignment: CDR1 SGHRS and CDR2 YFSETQ. Trimming took 0 bases from V and 7 from J, leaving 8 bases between them. CDR3 region: CASSLGPREQYF. The CDR3 nucleotides read TGCGCCAGCAGCTTGGGCCCGCGAGAGCAGTACTTC. The variable domain in full, with the rest retrieved from reference TRBV5-1 and TRBJ2-7, is KAGVTQTPRYLIKTRGQQVTLSCSPISGHRSVSWYQQTPGQGLQFLFEYFSETQRNKGNFPGRFSGRQFSNSRSEMNVSTLELGDSALYLCASSLGPREQYFGPGTRLTVT.

This rearrangement joins TRBV7-2 to TRBJ1-3, with D hard to call. The CDR3 is 13 residues long. Germline assignment: CDR1 SGHTA and CDR2 FQGNSA. Trimming removed 6 bases at V and 9 bases at J, with 15 bases between. Here the CDR3 DNA reads TGTGCCAGCAGACCTCGCCGCCGCGGCACCATATATTTT. It translates to CASRPRRRGTIYF.

J is TRBJ1-1 and V is TRBV5-1; D unclear. Germline CDR1 and CDR2: SGHRS and YFSETQ. The CDR3 length is 15 residues. Trimming pared 1 base from V and 4 bases from J, leaving 14 bases between. The CDR3 loop reads CASSLTAGVLTEAFF. CDR3 DNA: TGCGCCAGCAGCTTGACGGCCGGAGTTCTCACTGAAGCTTTCTTT.

The CDR3 DNA sequence: TGTGCCAGCAGTTTCGGACAGGGGGCCGGAGTGAACACTGAAGCTTTCTTT. Protein sequence: CASSFGQGAGVNTEAFF. The gene calls are TRBV28 and TRBJ1-1; 11 bases align to TRBD1. The V gene end was trimmed by 3 bases and the J gene end by 0 bases; junction bases not matched to a gene: 6. This CDR3 is 17 amino acids long. In germline, CDR1 is MDHEN, CDR2 SYDVKM.

This clonotype was counted a few times. One junction end disagrees with the germline gene, perhaps due to a read error. The chain recombines TRBV27 with TRBJ1-6; D is unresolved. Germline loops: CDR1 MNHEY, CDR2 SMNVEV (reference sequence). The CDR3 is 13 residues long. The CDR3 spells CASSFHPGASPEF. CDR3 bases: TGTGCCAGCAGTTTCCATCCGGGAGCTAGTCCGGAATTT.

This clonotype was seen a handful of times. The J gene is TRBJ2-1, the V gene TRBV4-1; 12 bases align to TRBD2. Trimming at V came to 6 bases and at J to 2 bases, leaving 2 bases not matched to a gene. CDR1 is MGHRA and CDR2 is YSYEKL in the germline V gene. CDR3 length equals 15 residues. The CDR3 protein is CASRRTSGTYNEQFF. In DNA, the CDR3 is TGCGCCAGCAGAAGGACTAGCGGGACCTACAATGAGCAGTTCTTC.

This sequence joins TRBV4-2 and TRBJ2-1, with D perhaps matching TRBD2 (7 bases). The CDR3 length is 13 residues. The germline V gene has CDR1 LGHNA and CDR2 YNFKEQ. Trimming pared 4 bases from V and 8 bases from J, leaving 12 bases between. The CDR3 DNA reads TGTGCCAGCAGCCGAAGAGGGGGGGATGAGCAGTTCTTC. Amino acid sequence: CASSRRGGDEQFF.

The rearrangement joins TRBV5-1 to TRBJ2-1, with D maybe TRBD1 (6 bases). V was clipped by 5 bases and J by 4 bases, with 16 bases between them. The germline V gene encodes CDR1 SGHRS and CDR2 YFSETQ. CDR3 length equals 15 residues. This CDR3 is CASSFGQQLYNEQFF. The CDR3 region has the DNA TGCGCCAGCAGTTTCGGACAGCAACTTTACAATGAGCAGTTCTTC.

The chain uses TRBV15 and TRBJ1-1; unclear D gene. V lost 3 bases and J 3 bases, leaving 11 bases between the germline ends. Germline-derived CDR1 and CDR2 are LNHNV and YYDKDF (reference sequence). This CDR3 has 14 amino acids. The CDR3 nucleotides read TGTGCCACCAGCAGCCTACAGAGATACACTGAAGCTTTCTTT. Amino acids: CATSSLQRYTEAFF.

This clonotype was counted a few times. The chain links TRBV7-9 to TRBJ1-2; TRBD1 matches 7 bases. The CDR3 contains 15 residues. Germline trimming cut 4 bases from V and 4 bases from J; bases unmatched to any gene: 9. The germline V gene has CDR1 SEHNR and CDR2 FQNEAQ (reference sequence). CDR3 loop: CASSSTGTASYGYTF. As DNA, the CDR3 is TGTGCCAGCAGCTCAACCGGGACAGCTAGCTATGGCTACACCTTC. The full variable domain, in which reference TRBV7-9 and TRBJ1-2 provide the parts outside the CDR3, is DTGVSQNPRHKITKRGQNVTFRCDPISEHNRLYWYRQTLGQGPEFLTYFQNEAQLEKSRLLSDRFSAERPKGSFSTLEIQRTEQGDSAMYLCASSSTGTASYGYTFGSGTRLTVV.

This clonotype was counted a few times. In DNA, the CDR3 is TGCGCCAGCAGCCTGATGTTCCGGTTGGACACTGAAGCTTTCTTT. The encoded protein is CASSLMFRLDTEAFF. The chain has TRBV5-1 and TRBJ1-1; D is uncertain. The CDR3 loop spans 15 amino acids. V was pared by 4 bases and J by 3 bases, with 16 bases between. CDR1 and CDR2 from the germline V gene are SGHRS and YFSETQ.

The chain couples TRBV7-8 to TRBJ2-3, with TRBD2 matching over 7 bases. Per the germline V gene, CDR1 is SGHVS and CDR2 is FQNEAQ. This CDR3 is 13 amino acids long. In DNA form, the CDR3 reads TGTGTGTGTAGCGGGCCCTACCCAGATACGCAGTATTTT. This codes for CVCSGPYPDTQYF.

The chain carries TRBV10-3 and TRBJ2-7, with D unresolved. The ends were cut back, 6 bases at V and 0 bases at J, with 15 bases in the middle. There are 15 residues in the CDR3. Per germline, CDR1 ENHRY and CDR2 SYGVKD. CDR3 amino acids: CAIRDATGISYEQYF. The CDR3 coding sequence is TGTGCCATCAGAGACGCGACGGGCATCTCCTACGAGCAGTACTTC.

The chain joins TRBV11-3 to TRBJ2-1; 7 bases fit TRBD2. The V segment lost 0 bases and the J segment 10 bases; nucleotides outside the gene matches: 3. The CDR3 spans 13 residues. Germline V gives CDR1 SGHNT, CDR2 YENEEA. The CDR3 DNA sequence: TGTGCCAGCAGCTTAGAGGGAGGGCGGGAGCAGTTCTTC. This encodes CASSLEGGREQFF.

V usage is TRBV27 and J usage is TRBJ2-2, with D tentatively TRBD1 or TRBD2 (5 bases each). CDR3 length: 18 residues. CDR1 and CDR2 from the germline V gene are MNHEY and SMNVEV (reference sequence). The germline V and J ends were trimmed by 4 bases and 0 bases, with 18 bases remaining between them. CDR3 sequence: CASSSWGTEATNTGELFF. Written as DNA, the CDR3 is TGTGCCAGCAGTTCCTGGGGGACGGAAGCTACGAACACCGGGGAGCTGTTTTTT.